The rows below give T cell receptor beta chains drawn from one sample of a study of cytomegalovirus exposure and HLA in healthy donors. Produced via immunoSEQ multiplex PCR; TCRdb's table is partial and in-frame only. The sample shows some 160,000 clones, 65% to 80% of them seen only once. Sequencing was done on a sample of PBMCs. These receptors were obtained from a woman in her thirties or forties in good health and CMV-seronegative. Both conserved end residues are part of each CDR3. A D gene is named only where the DNA matches it firmly. Size is omitted from some rows. Given values are once, few, many or a class for expanded clones.

v_call	j_call	clone_size	d_call	cdr3_aa	cdr3_nt
TRBV28	TRBJ2-3	.	.	CASSLGGAASDTQYF	TGTGCCAGCAGTTTAGGGGGGGCGGCCTCAGATACGCAGTATTTT
TRBV5-1	TRBJ1-3	.	.	CASFLSPGSGNTIYF	TGCGCCAGCTTTCTCTCTCCAGGGTCTGGAAACACCATATATTTT
TRBV19	TRBJ1-4	few	TRBD1	CASSMGTGGGEKLFF	TGTGCCAGTAGTATGGGGACAGGGGGCGGTGAAAAACTGTTTTTT
TRBV2	TRBJ2-2	.	.	CASGPQRGGNTGELFF	TGTGCCAGCGGCCCCCAAAGAGGAGGGAACACCGGGGAGCTGTTTTTT
TRBV15	TRBJ2-3	.	.	CATSRAQVTDTQYF	TGTGCCACCAGCAGAGCGCAGGTTACAGATACGCAGTATTTT
TRBV6-1	TRBJ2-6	.	.	CASSAIHPGANVLTF	TGTGCCAGCAGTGCCATACACCCCGGGGCCAACGTCCTGACTTTC
TRBV28	TRBJ1-1	.	.	CASSSPGESGEAFF	TGTGCCAGCAGTTCCCCGGGGGAAAGCGGTGAAGCTTTCTTT
TRBV30	TRBJ2-2	.	.	CAWSTAYTGELFF	TGTGCCTGGTCGACAGCTTACACCGGGGAGCTGTTTTTT
TRBV10-1	TRBJ1-2	.	.	CASPRAEDRANYGYTF	TGCGCCAGCCCAAGGGCCGAGGACAGAGCTAACTATGGCTACACCTTC
TRBV2	TRBJ1-2	.	TRBD1	CATQERDRDWGYTF	TGTGCCACCCAAGAACGGGACAGGGACTGGGGCTACACCTTC
TRBV29-1	TRBJ1-2	.	TRBD1	CSVGDSFYTF	TGCAGCGTGGGGGACAGTTTCTACACCTTC
TRBV7-2	TRBJ1-4	.	TRBD1	CASSSAGGEKLFF	TGTGCCAGCAGTTCCGCAGGGGGTGAAAAACTGTTTTTT
TRBV6-5	TRBJ2-3	.	TRBD2	CATATSGSSDTQYF	TGTGCCACCGCTACTAGCGGGAGTAGTGATACGCAGTATTTT
TRBV2	TRBJ1-1	many	TRBD1	CASLTGDTEAFF	TGTGCCAGCTTGACAGGGGACACTGAAGCTTTCTTT
TRBV6-1	TRBJ2-1	once	.	CASSAPVVSSYNEQFF	TGTGCCAGCAGTGCCCCGGTAGTAAGCTCCTACAATGAGCAGTTCTTC
TRBV9	TRBJ1-1	.	.	CASSGSMMNTEAFF	TGTGCCAGCAGCGGCAGTATGATGAACACTGAAGCTTTCTTT
TRBV5-1	TRBJ1-1	.	TRBD1	CASSARQGGTEAFF	TGCGCCAGCAGCGCCAGACAGGGAGGTACTGAAGCTTTCTTT
TRBV13	TRBJ2-3	.	TRBD1	CASSLGQGTDTQYF	TGTGCCAGCAGCCTCGGACAGGGCACAGATACGCAGTATTTT
TRBV5-4	TRBJ1-4	.	.	CASSVEGVNEKLFF	TGTGCCAGCAGCGTGGAGGGGGTTAATGAAAAACTGTTTTTT
TRBV2	TRBJ2-1	.	.	CASSEGFSYNEQFF	TGTGCCAGCAGTGAGGGCTTCTCCTACAATGAGCAGTTCTTC
TRBV30	TRBJ2-3	.	TRBD2	CAWSVSSGSTDTQYF	TGTGCCTGGAGTGTGTCTAGCGGAAGCACAGATACGCAGTATTTT
TRBV2	TRBJ1-6	.	.	CASSPSPLGNSPLHF	TGTGCCAGCAGTCCGAGTCCTCTAGGAAATTCACCCCTCCACTTT
TRBV6-5	TRBJ2-2	medium-sized	TRBD2	CASSYSGGETGELFF	TGTGCCAGCAGTTATAGCGGGGGAGAAACCGGGGAGCTGTTTTTT
TRBV28	TRBJ2-2	.	TRBD2	CASTGGLGTGELFF	TGTGCCAGCACGGGGGGACTTGGGACCGGGGAGCTGTTTTTT
TRBV25-1	TRBJ2-7	.	TRBD1	CASSSGTGDEQYF	TGTGCCAGCAGTTCCGGGACAGGGGACGAGCAGTACTTC
TRBV7-9	TRBJ2-2	.	.	CASSSGVNTGELFF	TGTGCCAGCAGCTCGGGAGTTAACACCGGGGAGCTGTTTTTT
TRBV4-1	TRBJ1-1	many	TRBD1	CASGQGQGAEAFF	TGCGCCAGCGGACAGGGACAGGGCGCTGAAGCTTTCTTT
TRBV4-2	TRBJ2-7	.	TRBD2	CASSQASTSGGVWQYF	TGTGCCAGCAGCCAAGCCTCGACTAGCGGGGGAGTGTGGCAGTACTTC
TRBV2	TRBJ1-1	.	.	CASSASPGMNTEAFF	TGTGCCAGCAGTGCCTCCCCAGGGATGAACACTGAAGCTTTCTTT
TRBV28	TRBJ2-7	.	TRBD2	CASSSNRASGSKSYEQYF	TGTGCCAGCAGCTCCAACCGGGCTAGCGGGAGTAAGTCCTACGAGCAGTACTTC
TRBV4-1	TRBJ1-4	.	TRBD1	CASSQLSGTGGEKLFF	TGCGCCAGCAGCCAGCTATCCGGGACAGGGGGTGAAAAACTGTTTTTT
TRBV4-3	TRBJ2-4	.	TRBD2	CASSRGRTSAAKNIQYF	TGCGCCAGCAGCCGTGGTAGGACTAGCGCGGCCAAAAACATTCAGTACTTC
TRBV6-1	TRBJ2-1	few	TRBD2	CAHTSGSGNEQFF	TGTGCCCATACTAGCGGGAGCGGAAATGAGCAGTTCTTC
TRBV6-5	TRBJ1-4	.	.	CASSTGYNEKLFF	TGTGCCAGCAGCACAGGTTATAATGAAAAACTGTTTTTT
TRBV19	TRBJ2-5	.	TRBD2	CARAGTSFQETQYF	TGTGCCAGGGCCGGGACTAGCTTTCAAGAGACCCAGTACTTC
TRBV20-1	TRBJ2-7	once	.	CSARDFYEQYF	TGCAGTGCTCGGGACTTTTACGAGCAGTACTTC
TRBV28	TRBJ1-1	.	.	CVSVDTEAFF	TGTGTCTCAGTGGACACTGAAGCTTTCTTT
TRBV7-2	TRBJ1-5	.	.	CASSSNNQPQHF	TGTGCCAGCAGCTCCAATAATCAGCCCCAGCATTTT
TRBV5-1	TRBJ2-3	.	TRBD2	CASSLGLAGVSGTDTQYF	TGCGCCAGCAGCTTGGGACTAGCGGGAGTTAGTGGCACAGATACGCAGTATTTT
TRBV2	TRBJ2-7	once	TRBD1	CASRRQGATYEQYF	TGTGCCAGCAGACGGCAGGGGGCCACCTACGAGCAGTACTTC
TRBV5-1	TRBJ1-1	few	TRBD1	CASSWGQGAVTEAFF	TGCGCCAGCAGCTGGGGACAGGGGGCGGTTACTGAAGCTTTCTTT
TRBV11-2	TRBJ1-2	.	.	CASSEGGASGYGYTF	TGTGCCAGCAGCGAAGGGGGGGCCTCGGGCTATGGCTACACCTTC
TRBV19	TRBJ1-1	.	.	CASSAPPDRHTEAFF	TGTGCCAGTAGTGCCCCCCCCGACAGACACACTGAAGCTTTCTTT
TRBV28	TRBJ2-7	.	TRBD2	CALGTSGSSIYF	TGTGCCTTGGGGACTAGCGGGAGTAGCATATACTTC
TRBV11-3	TRBJ1-3	.	.	CASSLGGMDSGNTIYF	TGTGCCAGCAGCTTGGGGGGAATGGACTCTGGAAACACCATATATTTT
TRBV29-1	TRBJ1-2	.	TRBD1	CSVEETGVNGYTF	TGCAGCGTTGAAGAAACAGGGGTAAATGGCTACACCTTC
TRBV11-2	TRBJ2-7	.	TRBD1	CASSYPGQGAYEQYF	TGTGCCAGCAGCTACCCGGGACAGGGGGCTTACGAGCAGTACTTC